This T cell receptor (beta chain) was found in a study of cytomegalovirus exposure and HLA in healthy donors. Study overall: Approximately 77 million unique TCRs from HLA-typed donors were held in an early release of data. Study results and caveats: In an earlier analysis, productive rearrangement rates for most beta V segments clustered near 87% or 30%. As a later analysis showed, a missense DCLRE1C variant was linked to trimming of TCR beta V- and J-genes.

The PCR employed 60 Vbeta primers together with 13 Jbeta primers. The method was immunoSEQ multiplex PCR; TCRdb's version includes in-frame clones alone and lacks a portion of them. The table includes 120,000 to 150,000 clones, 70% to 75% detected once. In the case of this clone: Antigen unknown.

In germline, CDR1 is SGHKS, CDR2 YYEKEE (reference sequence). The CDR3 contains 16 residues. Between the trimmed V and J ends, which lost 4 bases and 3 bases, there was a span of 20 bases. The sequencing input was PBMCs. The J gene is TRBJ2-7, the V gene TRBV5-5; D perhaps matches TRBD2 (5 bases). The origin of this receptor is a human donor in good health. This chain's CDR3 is CASSQSTSPGFYEQYF. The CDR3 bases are TGTGCCAGCAGCCAATCCACTAGTCCGGGTTTCTACGAGCAGTACTTC.